The sequence of this T cell receptor (beta chain) was determined in a study of response to subunit inactivated influenza vaccine. Regarding the study as a whole: Authors suggested few new T cells are recruited by each seasonal influenza vaccination.

To note about this clonotype: Its target is unknown.

TCRdb re-called the RT-PCR reads through MiXCR, storing one row per CDR3 protein. The data contain under 200,000 distinct CDR3 sequences, roughly 10% of them seen just once; the ten biggest clones take up roughly 12%. The sample in question was non-naive T cells sorted from PBMCs, obtained 35 to 45 days after vaccination. The receptor comes from a man in his forties or fifties who received an inactivated influenza vaccine.

CDR3 in amino acids: CASSRPGGTINEKLFF. For the CDR3, the DNA is TGTGCCAGCAGCCGCCCTGGGGGGACGATCAATGAAAAACTGTTTTTT. The genes are TRBV7-8 and TRBJ1-4; D possibly corresponds to TRBD1 (5 bases). Germline CDR1 is SGHVS and CDR2 is FQNEAQ. Trimming removed 5 bases from V and 5 bases from J, with 18 bases in between. CDR3 length: 16 amino acids.